The T cell receptor beta chain under discussion was sequenced for a study of cytomegalovirus exposure and HLA in healthy donors. Study-wide points: HLA restriction was apparent for most CMV-associated TCR beta chains in a later analysis. Presence/absence analyses assumed roughly uniform sequencing depth across donors, which may not hold.

The PCR made use of 60 Vbeta and 13 Jbeta primers. The data were produced by immunoSEQ multiplex PCR, yet TCRdb's version contains in-frame clones alone and is incomplete. The data show over 70,000 clones, with roughly 78% seen just once and 2% to 3% held by the top ten. V gave up 3 bases and J gave up 2 bases, with 8 bases separating them. CDR3 length equals 13 residues. Germline CDR1 LNHDA, CDR2 SQIVND (reference sequence). This clone was seen only a few times. Its antigen remains unknown. The chain links TRBV19 to TRBJ2-7; D is unresolved. The specimen sequenced was PBMCs. The TCR comes from a male donor in good health and CMV-seropositive. Written as DNA, the CDR3 is TGTGCCAGTAGTATCCTAGGAGCCTACGAGCAGTACTTC. Translating gives CASSILGAYEQYF.